This T cell receptor (beta chain) was identified in a study of technical replicates of blood from several donors. Germline lookup yields CDR1 SGHRS and CDR2 YFSETQ. There are 14 residues in the CDR3. After removal of 2 bases from V and 6 bases from J, the junction contained 6 bases not matched to a gene. Sequencing used immunoSEQ multiplex PCR; TCRdb keeps in-frame clones, though not all of them. The repertoire holds around 57,000 clones, with 94% as singletons. The clonotype originates from a human donor in good health. Specimen: T cells isolated from PBMCs. The V and J genes are TRBV5-1 and TRBJ2-7, with 9 positions matching TRBD1. In DNA, the CDR3 is TGCGCCAGCAGCTTAAGGGACAGGGTAAGCGAGCAGTACTTC. Amino acids: CASSLRDRVSEQYF.